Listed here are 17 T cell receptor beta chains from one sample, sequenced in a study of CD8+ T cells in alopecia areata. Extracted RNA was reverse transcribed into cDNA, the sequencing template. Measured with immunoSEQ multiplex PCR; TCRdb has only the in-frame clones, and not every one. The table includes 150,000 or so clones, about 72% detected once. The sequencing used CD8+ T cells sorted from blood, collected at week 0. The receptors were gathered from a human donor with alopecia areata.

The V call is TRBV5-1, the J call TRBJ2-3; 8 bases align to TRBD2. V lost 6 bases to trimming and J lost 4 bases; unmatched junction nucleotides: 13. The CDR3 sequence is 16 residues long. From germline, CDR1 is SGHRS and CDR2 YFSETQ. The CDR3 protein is CASTHSRRGGADTQYF. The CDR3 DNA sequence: TGCGCCAGCACACACTCACGACGGGGGGGCGCAGATACGCAGTATTTT.

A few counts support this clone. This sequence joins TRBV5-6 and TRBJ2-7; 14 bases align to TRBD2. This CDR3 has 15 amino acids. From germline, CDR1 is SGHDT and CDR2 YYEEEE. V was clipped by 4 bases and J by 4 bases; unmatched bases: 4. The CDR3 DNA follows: TGTGCCAGCAGCCCCGGACTAGCGGGGGGTTACGAGCAGTACTTC. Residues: CASSPGLAGGYEQYF. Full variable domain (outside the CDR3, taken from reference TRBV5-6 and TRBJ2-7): DAGVTQSPTHLIKTRGQQVTLRCSPKSGHDTVSWYQQALGQGPQFIFQYYEEEERQRGNFPDRFSGHQFPNYSSELNVNALLLGDSALYLCASSPGLAGGYEQYFGPGTRLTVT.

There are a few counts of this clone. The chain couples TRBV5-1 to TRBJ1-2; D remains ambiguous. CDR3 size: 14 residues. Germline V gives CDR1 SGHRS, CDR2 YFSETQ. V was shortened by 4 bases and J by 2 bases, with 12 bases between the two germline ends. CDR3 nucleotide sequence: TGCGCCAGCAGCCCACCGTCGGTGAACTATGGCTACACCTTC. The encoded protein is CASSPPSVNYGYTF.

The CDR3 region has the DNA TGCAGTGCTGGGGAAGTCGAGCAGTACTTC. As protein: CSAGEVEQYF. The chain is built from TRBV20-1 and TRBJ2-7; unclear D gene. The germline CDR1 and CDR2 sequences are DFQATT and SNEGSKA (reference sequence). CDR3 length: 10 amino acids. Trimming removed 5 bases from V and 6 bases from J, with 8 bases in between.

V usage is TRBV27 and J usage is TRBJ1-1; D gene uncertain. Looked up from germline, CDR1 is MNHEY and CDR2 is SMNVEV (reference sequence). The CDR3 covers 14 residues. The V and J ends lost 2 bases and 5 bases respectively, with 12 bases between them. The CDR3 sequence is CASSLTGYNTEAFF. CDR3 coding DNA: TGTGCCAGCAGTTTAACTGGGTATAATACTGAAGCTTTCTTT.

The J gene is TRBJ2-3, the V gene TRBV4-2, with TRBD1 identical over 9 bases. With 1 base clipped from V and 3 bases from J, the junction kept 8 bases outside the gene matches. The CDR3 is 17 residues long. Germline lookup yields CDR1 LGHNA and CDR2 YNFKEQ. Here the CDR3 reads CASSQATGTGRTDTQYF. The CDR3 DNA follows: TGTGCCAGCAGCCAAGCGACCGGGACAGGGAGAACAGATACGCAGTATTTT.

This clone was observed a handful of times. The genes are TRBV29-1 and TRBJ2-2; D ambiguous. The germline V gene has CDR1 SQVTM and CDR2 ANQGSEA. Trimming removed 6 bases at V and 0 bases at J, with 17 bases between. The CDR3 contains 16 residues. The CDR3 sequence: CSVGNTVRTNTGELFF. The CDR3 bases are TGCAGCGTGGGAAACACGGTTAGAACGAACACCGGGGAGCTGTTTTTT.

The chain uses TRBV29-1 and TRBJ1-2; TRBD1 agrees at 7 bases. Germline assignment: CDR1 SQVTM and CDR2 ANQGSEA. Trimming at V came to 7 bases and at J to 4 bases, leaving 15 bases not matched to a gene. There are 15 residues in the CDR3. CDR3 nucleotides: TGCAGCGCCTCTCTTCCAGGGGGAGGCATCTATGGCTACACCTTC. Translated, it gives CSASLPGGGIYGYTF.

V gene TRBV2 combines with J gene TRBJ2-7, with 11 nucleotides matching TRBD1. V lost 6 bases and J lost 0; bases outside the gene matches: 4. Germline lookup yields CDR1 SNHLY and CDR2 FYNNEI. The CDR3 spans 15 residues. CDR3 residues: CASREGQGDSYEQYF. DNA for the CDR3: TGTGCCAGCAGGGAGGGACAGGGGGACTCCTACGAGCAGTACTTC. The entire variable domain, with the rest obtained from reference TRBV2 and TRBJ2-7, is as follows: EPEVTQTPSHQVTQMGQEVILRCVPISNHLYFYWYRQILGQKVEFLVSFYNNEISEKSEIFDDQFSVERPDGSNFTLKIRSTKLEDSAMYFCASREGQGDSYEQYFGPGTRLTVT.

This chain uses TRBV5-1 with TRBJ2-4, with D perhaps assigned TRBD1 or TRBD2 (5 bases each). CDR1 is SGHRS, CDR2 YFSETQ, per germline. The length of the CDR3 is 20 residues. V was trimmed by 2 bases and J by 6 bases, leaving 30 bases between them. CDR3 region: CASSFIEGPGVGTGLNIQYF. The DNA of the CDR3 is TGCGCCAGCAGCTTCATCGAGGGGCCCGGTGTGGGGACCGGGCTAAACATTCAGTACTTC.

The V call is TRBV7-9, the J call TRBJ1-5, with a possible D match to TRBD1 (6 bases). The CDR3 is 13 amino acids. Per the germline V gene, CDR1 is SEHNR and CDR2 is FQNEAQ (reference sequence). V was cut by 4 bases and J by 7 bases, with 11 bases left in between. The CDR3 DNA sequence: TGTGCCAGCAGCTCCGCCGGGGGCCAGCCCCAGCATTTT. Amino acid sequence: CASSSAGGQPQHF. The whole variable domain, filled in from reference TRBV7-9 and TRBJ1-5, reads DTGVSQNPRHKITKRGQNVTFRCDPISEHNRLYWYRQTLGQGPEFLTYFQNEAQLEKSRLLSDRFSAERPKGSFSTLEIQRTEQGDSAMYLCASSSAGGQPQHFGDGTRLSIL.

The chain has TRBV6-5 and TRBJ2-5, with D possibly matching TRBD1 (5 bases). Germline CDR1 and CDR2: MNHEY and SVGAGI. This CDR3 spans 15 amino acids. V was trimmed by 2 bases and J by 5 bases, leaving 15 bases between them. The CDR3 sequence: CASSYGAGLRETQYF. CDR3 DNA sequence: TGTGCCAGCAGTTACGGGGCAGGGTTAAGGGAGACCCAGTACTTC.

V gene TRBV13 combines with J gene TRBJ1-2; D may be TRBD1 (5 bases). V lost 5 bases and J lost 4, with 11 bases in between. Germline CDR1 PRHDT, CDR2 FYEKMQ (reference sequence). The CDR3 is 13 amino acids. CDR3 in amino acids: CASSLGGTYGYTF. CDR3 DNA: TGTGCCAGCAGCCTTGGGGGGACCTATGGCTACACCTTC.

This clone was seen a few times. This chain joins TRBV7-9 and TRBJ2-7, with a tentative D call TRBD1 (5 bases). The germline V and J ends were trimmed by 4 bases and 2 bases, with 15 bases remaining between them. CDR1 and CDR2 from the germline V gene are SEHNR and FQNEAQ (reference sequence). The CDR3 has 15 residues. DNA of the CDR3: TGTGCCAGCAGCTCTACAGGATCCACTCCCTACGAGCAGTACTTC. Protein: CASSSTGSTPYEQYF. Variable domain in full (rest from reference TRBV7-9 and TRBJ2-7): DTGVSQNPRHKITKRGQNVTFRCDPISEHNRLYWYRQTLGQGPEFLTYFQNEAQLEKSRLLSDRFSAERPKGSFSTLEIQRTEQGDSAMYLCASSSTGSTPYEQYFGPGTRLTVT.

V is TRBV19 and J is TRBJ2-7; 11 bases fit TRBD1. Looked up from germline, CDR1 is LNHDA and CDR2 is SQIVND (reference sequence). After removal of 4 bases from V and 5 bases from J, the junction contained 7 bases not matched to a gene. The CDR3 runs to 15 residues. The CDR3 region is CASSNSPGQGDEQYF. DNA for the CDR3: TGTGCCAGTAGTAATTCTCCGGGACAGGGGGACGAGCAGTACTTC.

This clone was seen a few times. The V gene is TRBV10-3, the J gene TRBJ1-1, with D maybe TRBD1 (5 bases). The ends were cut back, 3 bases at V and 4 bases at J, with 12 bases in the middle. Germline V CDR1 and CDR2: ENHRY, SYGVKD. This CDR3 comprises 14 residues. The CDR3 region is CAISDLGRGTEAFF. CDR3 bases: TGTGCCATCAGTGATCTTGGGAGGGGCACTGAAGCTTTCTTT.

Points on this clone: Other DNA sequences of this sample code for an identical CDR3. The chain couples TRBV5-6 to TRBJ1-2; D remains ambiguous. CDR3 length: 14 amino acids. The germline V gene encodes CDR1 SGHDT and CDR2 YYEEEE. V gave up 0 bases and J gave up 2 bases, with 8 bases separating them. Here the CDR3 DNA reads TGTGCCAGCAGCTTGGGGCAGTTCAACTATGGCTACACCTTC. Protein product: CASSLGQFNYGYTF. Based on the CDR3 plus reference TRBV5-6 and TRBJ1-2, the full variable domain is DAGVTQSPTHLIKTRGQQVTLRCSPKSGHDTVSWYQQALGQGPQFIFQYYEEEERQRGNFPDRFSGHQFPNYSSELNVNALLLGDSALYLCASSLGQFNYGYTFGSGTRLTVV.